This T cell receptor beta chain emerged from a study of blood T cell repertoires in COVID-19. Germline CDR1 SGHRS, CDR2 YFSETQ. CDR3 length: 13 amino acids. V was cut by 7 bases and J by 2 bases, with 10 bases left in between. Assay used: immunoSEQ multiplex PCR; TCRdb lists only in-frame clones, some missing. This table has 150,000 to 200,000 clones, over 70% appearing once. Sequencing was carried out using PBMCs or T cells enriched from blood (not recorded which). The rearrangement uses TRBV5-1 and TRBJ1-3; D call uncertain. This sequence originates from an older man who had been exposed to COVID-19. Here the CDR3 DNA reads TGCGCCAGCTCACCCGGGACTGGAAACACCATATATTTT. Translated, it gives CASSPGTGNTIYF.